A selection of T cell receptor beta chains follows, all from one sample in a study of blood T cells in healthy people across ages. TCRdb re-called the 5' RACE reads through MiXCR, storing one row per CDR3 protein. The sample contains hundreds of thousands of distinct CDR3 sequences, 20% to 25% of which appear only once. What was sequenced was blood. These receptors were taken from a man between 70 and 80 years old in good health. Both conserved end residues are part of each CDR3. Each record gives: D gene, clone size, CDR3 length, J gene, V gene, CDR3 DNA, CDR3 protein. A D gene is named only where the DNA matches it firmly. Some rows mark clone size as missing; the rest say once, few, many or name a class of expanded clone.

D: .
size: many
length: 15
J: TRBJ1-1
V: TRBV28
DNA: TGTGCCAGCAGTTTATTGGTCGGGGCGACCACTGAAGCTTTCTTT
CDR3: CASSLLVGATTEAFF

D: TRBD1
size: .
length: 15
J: TRBJ1-1
V: TRBV6-6
DNA: TGTGCCAGCAGTTACCCTAAAGGACAGGGACCTGAAGCTTTCTTT
CDR3: CASSYPKGQGPEAFF

D: .
size: .
length: 14
J: TRBJ1-2
V: TRBV29-1
DNA: TGCAGCGTTGAATCAGCCGGGAGCCCCTATGGCTACACCTTC
CDR3: CSVESAGSPYGYTF

D: .
size: .
length: 13
J: TRBJ1-1
V: TRBV29-1
DNA: TGCAGCGACCAACGTGGGGGGAACACTGAAGCTTTCTTT
CDR3: CSDQRGGNTEAFF

D: .
size: .
length: 15
J: TRBJ1-6
V: TRBV6-5
DNA: TGTGCCAGCAGACTAGAGGAGATCTATAATTCACCCCTCCACTTT
CDR3: CASRLEEIYNSPLHF

D: .
size: few
length: 12
J: TRBJ2-7
V: TRBV12-3/TRBV12-4
DNA: TGTGCCAGCAGAAACAAACGTGGCGAGCAGTACTTC
CDR3: CASRNKRGEQYF

D: .
size: .
length: 15
J: TRBJ1-2
V: TRBV6-5
DNA: TGTGCCAGCAGTTACGAAGGGGGTACCGGACGGGGCTACACCTTC
CDR3: CASSYEGGTGRGYTF

D: .
size: .
length: 15
J: TRBJ2-5
V: TRBV5-1
DNA: TGCGCCAGCAGCTTGGCCCGAGACAGCCAAGAGACCCAGTACTTC
CDR3: CASSLARDSQETQYF

D: .
size: .
length: 12
J: TRBJ1-4
V: TRBV20-1
DNA: TGCAGTGCCCAATATACTAATGAAAAACTGTTTTTT
CDR3: CSAQYTNEKLFF

D: TRBD1
size: .
length: 15
J: TRBJ1-2
V: TRBV7-9
DNA: TGTGCCAGCAGCTTCCTTGGACAGGCTTCGAGAGGCTACACCTTC
CDR3: CASSFLGQASRGYTF

D: TRBD1
size: .
length: 15
J: TRBJ2-1
V: TRBV6-6
DNA: TGTGCCAGCAGTTACTCGGACAGGGCCTACAATGAGCAGTTCTTC
CDR3: CASSYSDRAYNEQFF

D: .
size: .
length: 13
J: TRBJ1-2
V: TRBV20-1
DNA: TGCAGTGCTAGAGATGGCAGTTCCTATGGCTACACCTTC
CDR3: CSARDGSSYGYTF

D: TRBD2
size: .
length: 15
J: TRBJ2-1
V: TRBV11-2
DNA: TGTGTCAGCAACCACGGGGGGGCCTCCTACAATGAGCAGTTCTTC
CDR3: CVSNHGGASYNEQFF

D: TRBD2
size: .
length: 17
J: TRBJ2-4
V: TRBV28
DNA: TGTGCCAGCATGGCGGGACTAGCGGACCCAGCCAAAAACATTCAGTACTTC
CDR3: CASMAGLADPAKNIQYF

D: .
size: many
length: 13
J: TRBJ2-5
V: TRBV7-9
DNA: TGTGCCAGCAGCCCCACTACAGTAGAGACCCAGTACTTC
CDR3: CASSPTTVETQYF

D: .
size: .
length: 14
J: TRBJ2-7
V: TRBV7-9
DNA: TGTGCCAGCAGCCCGGGGCTATTACTTCACGAGCAGTACTTC
CDR3: CASSPGLLLHEQYF

D: TRBD2
size: many
length: 15
J: TRBJ2-1
V: TRBV7-3
DNA: TGTGCCAGCAGTAGACTAGCGGGAGACGACAATGAGCAGTTCTTC
CDR3: CASSRLAGDDNEQFF

D: TRBD1
size: many
length: 14
J: TRBJ2-7
V: TRBV7-9
DNA: TGTGCCAGCAGCTTAGTCGGACAGGGGCACGAGCAGTACTTC
CDR3: CASSLVGQGHEQYF

D: .
size: few
length: 13
J: TRBJ2-1
V: TRBV28
DNA: TGTGCCAGCACGTACGGGACGGACAGAGGGCAGTTCTTC
CDR3: CASTYGTDRGQFF

D: .
size: .
length: 11
J: TRBJ1-2
V: TRBV28
DNA: TGTGCCAGCAGGGTAGGAAGAGGCTACACCTTC
CDR3: CASRVGRGYTF

D: .
size: .
length: 16
J: TRBJ2-1
V: TRBV5-1
DNA: TGCGCCAGCGGCTTGGTGGGGACGGTAGGATACAATGAGCAGTTCTTC
CDR3: CASGLVGTVGYNEQFF

D: TRBD1
size: few
length: 16
J: TRBJ1-1
V: TRBV5-1
DNA: TGCGCCAGCAGCTTGGCGGGGACAGGAAACCAGAGGGCTGCTTTCTTT
CDR3: CASSLAGTGNQRAAFF

D: TRBD2
size: .
length: 15
J: TRBJ2-1
V: TRBV5-1
DNA: TGCGCCAGCAGCTTGCCTAGCGGGGGGGCCCGGGAGCAGTTCTTC
CDR3: CASSLPSGGAREQFF

D: .
size: few
length: 11
J: TRBJ1-2
V: TRBV29-1
DNA: TGCAGCATCCGGGCAGGCGGCTTCCACACCTTC
CDR3: CSIRAGGFHTF

D: .
size: many
length: 8
J: TRBJ1-2
V: TRBV7-6
DNA: TGCCCCACAAAGGGCTACACCTTC
CDR3: CPTKGYTF

D: .
size: few
length: 14
J: TRBJ1-2
V: TRBV9
DNA: TGTGCCAGCAGCCTTTGGACCACACCGGATGGCTACACCTTC
CDR3: CASSLWTTPDGYTF

D: TRBD2
size: .
length: 15
J: TRBJ2-5
V: TRBV24-1
DNA: TGTGCCACCAGTGGCACTAGCGGGAGTTTAGAGACCCAGTACTTC
CDR3: CATSGTSGSLETQYF

D: .
size: many
length: 14
J: TRBJ2-3
V: TRBV7-9
DNA: TGTGCCAGCAGCTTAAGTACAAGCACAGATACGCAGTATTTT
CDR3: CASSLSTSTDTQYF

D: TRBD2
size: .
length: 17
J: TRBJ2-1
V: TRBV6-2/TRBV6-3
DNA: TGTGCCAGCAGTTCGTTTAGCGGGAGTTTCTCCTACAATGAGCAGTTCTTC
CDR3: CASSSFSGSFSYNEQFF

D: .
size: few
length: 15
J: TRBJ2-5
V: TRBV5-1
DNA: TGCGCCAGCAGCTTGAATCGAGCTGGACAAGAGACCCAGTACTTC
CDR3: CASSLNRAGQETQYF

D: TRBD1
size: many
length: 15
J: TRBJ1-4
V: TRBV4-3
DNA: TGCGCCAGCAGCCAAGATCGAGGGACAGGTGAAAAACTGTTTTTT
CDR3: CASSQDRGTGEKLFF

D: .
size: .
length: 13
J: TRBJ2-4
V: TRBV7-2
DNA: TGTGCCAGCAGCCCCTCAACCACTTACATTCAGTACTTC
CDR3: CASSPSTTYIQYF

D: .
size: .
length: 17
J: TRBJ2-3
V: TRBV5-1
DNA: TGCGCCAGCAGCATACGCCTCCCGGGACGGATCACAGATACGCAGTATTTT
CDR3: CASSIRLPGRITDTQYF

D: TRBD1
size: few
length: 15
J: TRBJ1-4
V: TRBV24-1
DNA: TGTGCCACCAGTGACATCGGGACAGGGACCGAAAAACTGTTTTTT
CDR3: CATSDIGTGTEKLFF

D: TRBD2
size: few
length: 15
J: TRBJ2-1
V: TRBV24-1
DNA: TGTGCCACCAGTGATGGAACGGGAGGGCGTGTTGAGCAGTTCTTC
CDR3: CATSDGTGGRVEQFF

D: .
size: .
length: 14
J: TRBJ2-5
V: TRBV3-1
DNA: TGTGCCAGCAGCCAGATGACAAACCAAGAGACCCAGTACTTC
CDR3: CASSQMTNQETQYF

D: TRBD1
size: .
length: 14
J: TRBJ2-1
V: TRBV7-2
DNA: TGTGCCAGCAGCGGACAGGTTTTGGACAATGAGCAGTTCTTC
CDR3: CASSGQVLDNEQFF

D: TRBD2
size: few
length: 15
J: TRBJ2-1
V: TRBV5-1
DNA: TGCGCCAGCAGCAGGGGACTAGCCCACTACAATGAGCAGTTCTTC
CDR3: CASSRGLAHYNEQFF

D: TRBD1
size: few
length: 20
J: TRBJ2-3
V: TRBV4-1
DNA: TGCGCCAGCAGCCAAGAACGTAGACAGGGGCGCTTAGTGAGCACAGATACGCAGTATTTT
CDR3: CASSQERRQGRLVSTDTQYF

D: TRBD2
size: .
length: 13
J: TRBJ2-1
V: TRBV29-1
DNA: TGCAGCGGGTCGGGACTAGCTTACAATGAGCAGTTCTTC
CDR3: CSGSGLAYNEQFF

D: TRBD1
size: many
length: 14
J: TRBJ2-7
V: TRBV12-3/TRBV12-4
DNA: TGTGCCAGCAGCTTAGACAGGGCCTCCTACGAGCAGTACTTC
CDR3: CASSLDRASYEQYF

D: .
size: .
length: 12
J: TRBJ2-1
V: TRBV7-9
DNA: TGTGCCAGCAGTCTAGGGGGTCTTGAGCAGTTCTTC
CDR3: CASSLGGLEQFF

D: .
size: few
length: 14
J: TRBJ2-2
V: TRBV20-1
DNA: TGCAGTGCTAGTAGGGGGGCTTACACCGGGGAGCTGTTTTTT
CDR3: CSASRGAYTGELFF

D: .
size: once
length: 15
J: TRBJ1-1
V: TRBV5-1
DNA: TGCGCCAGCAGCTTGGCCGTAATGGGGACCACTGAAGCTTTCTTT
CDR3: CASSLAVMGTTEAFF

D: .
size: .
length: 12
J: TRBJ2-5
V: TRBV3-1
DNA: TGTGCCAGCAGCCGCCTACGTGGGACCCAGTACTTC
CDR3: CASSRLRGTQYF

D: .
size: few
length: 14
J: TRBJ1-5
V: TRBV25-1
DNA: TGTGCCAGCAGCCCCGGGGCGGGGGACCAGCCCCAGCATTTT
CDR3: CASSPGAGDQPQHF

D: .
size: .
length: 14
J: TRBJ2-3
V: TRBV12-3/TRBV12-4
DNA: TGTGCCAGCAGTGAGCAGGCTAGCACAGATACGCAGTATTTT
CDR3: CASSEQASTDTQYF

D: .
size: .
length: 17
J: TRBJ2-1
V: TRBV15
DNA: TGTGCCACCAGCAGAGATTCTACGGCGGGGACCTACAATGAGCAGTTCTTC
CDR3: CATSRDSTAGTYNEQFF

D: .
size: few
length: 15
J: TRBJ2-3
V: TRBV6-7
DNA: TGTGCCGGCAACTTCGGGGGCATCCGCACAGATACGCAGTATTTT
CDR3: CAGNFGGIRTDTQYF

D: .
size: .
length: 15
J: TRBJ2-3
V: TRBV29-1
DNA: TGCAGCGGACGCCCGGCGGGGGCTTCGACAGATACGCAGTATTTT
CDR3: CSGRPAGASTDTQYF